This entry features one TCR beta chain sequence. What it binds is not known. Sampled blood was obtained at baseline, cycle 4 day 1, and cycle 7 day 1. The data were taken from a study of OX40 agonist ivuxolimab in advanced cancers. Background on the study: Each patient was given ivuxolimab into a vein every 2 weeks, at 0.01 to 10 mg/kg. Findings of the study overall: Within 6 weeks, CD4+ and CD8+ blood T cells expanded clonally at 0.1 to 3.0 mg/kg.

Clones were sequenced by immunoSEQ multiplex PCR, and TCRdb holds only the in-frame ones, with some missing. The sample holds about 77,000 clones, 90% to 95% seen once. In germline, CDR1 is SEHNR, CDR2 FQNEAQ (reference sequence). The CDR3 runs 14 residues. Between the trimmed V and J ends, which lost 3 bases and 5 bases, there was a span of 10 bases. The origin of this receptor is an adult with an advanced solid tumor such as melanoma, head and neck, liver or kidney cancer. The rearrangement links TRBV7-9 to TRBJ1-4; D remains unclear. This material consisted of CD4+ or CD8+ T cells sorted from blood, taken in a trial of the OX40 agonist ivuxolimab. This CDR3 reads CASSFGSSNEKLFF. CDR3 coding DNA: TGTGCCAGCAGCTTTGGGTCTTCAAATGAAAAACTGTTTTTT.